A single TCR beta chain is shown here with its context. Its antigen is unknown. This specimen comes from a study of cytomegalovirus exposure and HLA in healthy donors. Study details: Previous work identified roughly 120 million unique TCR beta sequences from 150 million to 200 million T cells. Study-wide points: Later analysis suggested links between common viral pathogens and several top significant clusters.

Germline V gene lookup returns CDR1 SGHTA and CDR2 FQGTGA. The CDR3 totals 16 residues. The V end was cut by 5 bases, the J end by 0 bases, with 11 bases between. PCR employed 60 Vbeta and 13 Jbeta primers. TCRdb keeps only in-frame clones here, not all; method: immunoSEQ multiplex PCR. The profile shows about 200,000 clones, about 83% of them singletons. The sequence derives from a girl aged 10-17 years in good health and CMV-seronegative. The V gene is TRBV7-3, the J gene TRBJ2-6; a weak D match, TRBD1 (5 bases). Input material: PBMCs. CDR3 sequence: CASSPRQRSGANVLTF. The DNA of the CDR3 is TGTGCCAGCAGCCCCAGACAGCGCTCTGGGGCCAACGTCCTGACTTTC.